The sequence of this T cell receptor beta chain was determined in a study of T cells in Graves' hyperthyroidism and ophthalmopathy. Study-wide background: Any treatment followed the collection of peripheral blood at initial diagnosis.

Broader study findings: Clonotypes that were expanded in thyroid above 0.001 mostly appeared in blood too.

Exclusion followed for patients with uncontrolled infection, other autoimmune disease, pregnancy or lactation. The diagnoses drew upon clinical symptoms, serum thyroxine and TRAb, thyroid ultrasound and orbital computed tomography. The CDR3 has 15 residues. Germline V CDR1 and CDR2: MDHEN, SYDVKM. Between the trimmed V and J ends, which lost 6 bases and 3 bases, there was a span of 18 bases. TCR beta CDR3 sequences were amplified from RNA transcripts. A first-round RT-PCR of the TCR CDR3 used the HTBI primer set. TCRdb called the multiplex PCR reads again in MiXCR, with one record for every CDR3 protein. The table includes some 500,000 distinct CDR3 sequences, approximately 16% detected once. The sample holds many counts of this clonotype. Its target is unknown.

V is TRBV28 and J is TRBJ2-7; D is undetermined. Sequencing was done on a sample of blood. This TCR was recovered from a woman in her twenties or thirties with Graves' ophthalmopathy. The CDR3 is CASSSAHSTLYEQYF. The CDR3 DNA reads as TGTGCCAGCAGCTCCGCGCATTCGACTCTCTACGAGCAGTACTTC.